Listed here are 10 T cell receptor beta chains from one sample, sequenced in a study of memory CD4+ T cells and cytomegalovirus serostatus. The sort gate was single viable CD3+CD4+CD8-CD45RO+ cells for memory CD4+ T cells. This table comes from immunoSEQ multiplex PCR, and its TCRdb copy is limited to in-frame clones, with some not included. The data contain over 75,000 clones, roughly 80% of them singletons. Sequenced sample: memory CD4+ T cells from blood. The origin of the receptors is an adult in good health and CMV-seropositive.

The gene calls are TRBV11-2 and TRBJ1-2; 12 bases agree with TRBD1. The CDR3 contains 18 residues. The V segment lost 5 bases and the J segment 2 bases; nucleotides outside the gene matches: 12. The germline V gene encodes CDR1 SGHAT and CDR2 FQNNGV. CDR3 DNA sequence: TGTGCCAGCAGCCCCAGGCCGGGACAGGGGGCCCTAAACTATGGCTACACCTTC. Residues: CASSPRPGQGALNYGYTF.

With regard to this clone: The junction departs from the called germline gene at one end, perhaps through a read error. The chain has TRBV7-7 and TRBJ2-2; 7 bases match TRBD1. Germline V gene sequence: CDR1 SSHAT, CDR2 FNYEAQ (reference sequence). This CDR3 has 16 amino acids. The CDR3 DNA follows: TGTGCTAGCAGCCCACAGGGGCCCGGCAACACCGGGGAGCTGTTTTTT. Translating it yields CASSPQGPGNTGELFF.

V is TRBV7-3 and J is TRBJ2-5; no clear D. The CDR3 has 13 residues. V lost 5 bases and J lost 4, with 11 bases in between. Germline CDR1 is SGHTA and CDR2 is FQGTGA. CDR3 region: CASSPTPTETQYF. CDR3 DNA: TGTGCCAGCAGCCCAACCCCGACAGAGACCCAGTACTTC.

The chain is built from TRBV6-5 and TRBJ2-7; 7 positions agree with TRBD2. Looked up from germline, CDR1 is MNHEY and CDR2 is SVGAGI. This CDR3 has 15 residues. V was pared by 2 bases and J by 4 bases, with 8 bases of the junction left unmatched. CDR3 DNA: TGTGCCAGCAGTTACCTGGCGGGGGAGGTTTACGAGCAGTACTTC. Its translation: CASSYLAGEVYEQYF.

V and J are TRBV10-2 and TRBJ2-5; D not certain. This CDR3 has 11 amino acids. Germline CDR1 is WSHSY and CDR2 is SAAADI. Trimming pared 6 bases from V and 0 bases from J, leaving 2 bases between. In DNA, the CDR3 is TGCGCCAGCAGGTACCAAGAGACCCAGTACTTC. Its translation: CASRYQETQYF.

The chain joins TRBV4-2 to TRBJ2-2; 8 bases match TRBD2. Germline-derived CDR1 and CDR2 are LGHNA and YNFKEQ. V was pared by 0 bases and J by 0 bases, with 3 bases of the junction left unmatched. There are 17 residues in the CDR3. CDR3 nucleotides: TGTGCCAGCAGCCAAGATGGACTAGCACCGAACACCGGGGAGCTGTTTTTT. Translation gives CASSQDGLAPNTGELFF.

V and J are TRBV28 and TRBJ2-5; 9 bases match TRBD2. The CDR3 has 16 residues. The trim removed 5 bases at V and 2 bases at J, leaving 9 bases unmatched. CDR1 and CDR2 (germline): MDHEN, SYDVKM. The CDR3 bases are TGTGCCAGCAGTCCAAGACTAGCGGTCTTACAAGAGACCCAGTACTTC. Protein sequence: CASSPRLAVLQETQYF.

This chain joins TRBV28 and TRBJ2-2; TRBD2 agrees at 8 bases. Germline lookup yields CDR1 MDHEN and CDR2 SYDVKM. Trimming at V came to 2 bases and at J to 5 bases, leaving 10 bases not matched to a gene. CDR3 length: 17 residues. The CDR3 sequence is CASSLASGRPRTGELFF. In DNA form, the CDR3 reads TGTGCCAGCAGTTTAGCAAGCGGGAGACCAAGAACCGGGGAGCTGTTTTTT.

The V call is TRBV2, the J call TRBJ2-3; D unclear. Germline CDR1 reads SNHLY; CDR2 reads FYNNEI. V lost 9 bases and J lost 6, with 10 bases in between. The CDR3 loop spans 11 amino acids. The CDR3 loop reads CASTYTDTQYF. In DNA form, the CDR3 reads TGTGCCAGTACCTATACGGATACGCAGTATTTT.

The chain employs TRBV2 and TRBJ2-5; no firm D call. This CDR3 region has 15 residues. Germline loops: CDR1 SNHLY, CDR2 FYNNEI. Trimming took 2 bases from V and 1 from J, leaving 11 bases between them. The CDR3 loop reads CASSEPVRTQETQYF. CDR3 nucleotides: TGTGCCAGCAGTGAACCAGTCCGGACCCAAGAGACCCAGTACTTC.